These 22 T cell receptor beta chains were all obtained from the same sample, sequenced in a study of cytomegalovirus exposure and HLA in healthy donors. Use of 60 Vbeta and 13 Jbeta primers characterized the PCR. Only in-frame clones appear in the TCRdb table, and some are missing; sequencing was by immunoSEQ multiplex PCR. The sample table includes roughly 100,000 clones. The sequenced sample was PBMCs. Receptors originate from a man between 40 and 49 years old in good health and CMV-seronegative.

As regards this clone: Other DNA sequences from this sample encode an identical CDR3 as well. This rearrangement joins TRBV5-8 to TRBJ2-5; D unclear. Germline CDR1 and CDR2: SGHTS and YDEGEE. This CDR3 region has 13 residues. Trimming took 2 bases from V and 1 from J, leaving 6 bases between them. CDR3 protein: CASSLYSQETQYF. The CDR3 coding sequence is TGTGCCAGCAGCTTATACAGCCAAGAGACCCAGTACTTC.

The chain links TRBV10-2 to TRBJ1-1; 12 nucleotides line up with TRBD1. The CDR3 loop spans 18 amino acids. With V trimmed by 0 bases and J by 1 base, 6 bases remained unmatched. Looked up from germline, CDR1 is WSHSY and CDR2 is SAAADI. Here the CDR3 reads CASSESAGTGGRNTEAFF. In DNA form, the CDR3 reads TGCGCCAGCAGTGAGTCCGCCGGGACAGGGGGCAGGAACACTGAAGCTTTCTTT.

The chain employs TRBV7-9 and TRBJ2-2, with D hard to call. This CDR3 comprises 14 residues. Trimming left V 2 bases short and J 7 bases short, with 11 bases between. Germline assignment: CDR1 SEHNR and CDR2 FQNEAQ (reference sequence). CDR3 amino acids: CASSLLRRGGELFF. Here the CDR3 DNA reads TGTGCCAGCAGCTTACTTCGCCGAGGCGGGGAGCTGTTTTTT.

The chain has TRBV10-1 and TRBJ2-1; 12 nucleotides match TRBD1. The CDR3 length is 15 residues. Germline V CDR1 and CDR2: WNHNN, SYGVQD (reference sequence). Trimming removed 5 bases from V and 6 bases from J; junction bases left unmatched: 5. CDR3 residues: CASSPRDRGLNEQFF. CDR3 sequence (DNA): TGCGCCAGCAGTCCCCGGGACAGGGGGCTCAATGAGCAGTTCTTC.

This chain connects TRBV7-9 to TRBJ2-2; TRBD2 might be the D (7 bases). V lost 5 bases and J 7 bases, leaving 20 bases between the germline ends. The CDR3 runs to 16 residues. Germline V gene sequence: CDR1 SEHNR, CDR2 FQNEAQ (reference sequence). The CDR3 region has the DNA TGTGCCAGCAGCCGCCCGGTCCAGGGGAGGGTCGGGGAGCTGTTTTTT. Its protein is CASSRPVQGRVGELFF. Supplemented by reference TRBV7-9 and TRBJ2-2, the full variable domain reads DTGVSQNPRHKITKRGQNVTFRCDPISEHNRLYWYRQTLGQGPEFLTYFQNEAQLEKSRLLSDRFSAERPKGSFSTLEIQRTEQGDSAMYLCASSRPVQGRVGELFFGEGSRLTVL.

J is TRBJ2-1 and V is TRBV6-4; D is possibly TRBD2 (6 bases). The germline V gene encodes CDR1 MRHNA and CDR2 SNTAGT. V was pared by 6 bases and J by 9 bases, with 15 bases between. The CDR3 has 13 amino acids. DNA for the CDR3: TGTGCCAGCAGACCCACGGGGGTAGGTGAGCAGTTCTTC. This sequence encodes CASRPTGVGEQFF.

This rearrangement joins TRBV18 to TRBJ2-2; D possibly corresponds to TRBD1 (6 bases). Germline V gene sequence: CDR1 KGHSH, CDR2 LQKENI. The CDR3 loop spans 14 amino acids. V shed 1 base and J shed 5 bases, with 8 bases lying between them. The CDR3 here is CASSPRQGTGELFF. The CDR3 nucleotides are TGTGCCAGCTCACCACGGCAGGGGACCGGGGAGCTGTTTTTT.

This chain's CDR3 is CASSLGQGNEKLFF. In DNA form, the CDR3 reads TGTGCCAGCAGCTTAGGCCAGGGTAATGAAAAACTGTTTTTT. The chain couples TRBV7-9 to TRBJ1-4, with D possibly being TRBD1 (5 bases). In germline, CDR1 is SEHNR, CDR2 FQNEAQ (reference sequence). This CDR3 is built from 14 residues. Trimming pared 1 base from V and 4 bases from J, leaving 7 bases between.

The chain employs TRBV29-1 and TRBJ2-5, with D perhaps TRBD1 (6 bases). Judging by the DNA end, TRBJ2-7 fits better; the J call may be wrong. Germline V gene lookup returns CDR1 SQVTM and CDR2 ANQGSEA. The CDR3 sequence is 12 residues long. The CDR3 DNA sequence: TGCAGCGTTGGAAAGGGGGTATACGAGCAGTACTTC. Translated, it gives CSVGKGVYEQYF.

The chain combines TRBV28 with TRBJ2-3; TRBD2 aligns across 8 bases. CDR1 MDHEN and CDR2 SYDVKM come from the germline V gene. The CDR3 consists of 16 residues. The V segment lost 6 bases and the J segment 2 bases; nucleotides outside the gene matches: 10. In nucleotides, the CDR3 is TGTGCCAGCAGCCCTACACTAGCGGAGCCCACAGATACGCAGTATTTT. It specifies CASSPTLAEPTDTQYF.

The chain links TRBV9 to TRBJ2-1; the match to TRBD2 covers 15 bases. The CDR3 spans 17 residues. V lost 3 bases, J lost 4 bases, and 5 bases stayed unmatched. Germline CDR1 SGDLS, CDR2 YYNGEE. CDR3: CASSERTSGRGYNEQFF. The CDR3 DNA follows: TGTGCCAGCAGCGAGAGGACTAGCGGGAGGGGTTACAATGAGCAGTTCTTC. Full variable domain (remainder filled in from reference TRBV9 and TRBJ2-1): DSGVTQTPKHLITATGQRVTLRCSPRSGDLSVYWYQQSLDQGLQFLIQYYNGEERAKGNILERFSAQQFPDLHSELNLSSLELGDSALYFCASSERTSGRGYNEQFFGPGTRLTVL.

This chain links TRBV2 with TRBJ2-7; D ambiguous. V shed 3 bases and J shed 3 bases, with 3 bases lying between them. CDR1 and CDR2 from the germline V gene are SNHLY and FYNNEI. This CDR3 comprises 11 residues. The CDR3 is CASSDYYEQYF. The CDR3, as DNA: TGTGCCAGCAGTGATTACTACGAGCAGTACTTC.

The J gene is TRBJ1-6, the V gene TRBV19, with D perhaps TRBD1 (5 bases). This CDR3 has 14 amino acids. Germline assignment: CDR1 LNHDA and CDR2 SQIVND (reference sequence). The V gene lost 3 bases and the J gene lost 5 bases, with 8 bases spanning the gap. The CDR3 region has the DNA TGTGCCAGTAGTATTGGGGCAGATAATTCACCCCTCCACTTT. Translated, it gives CASSIGADNSPLHF.

This sequence joins TRBV10-1 and TRBJ2-3, with TRBD2 matching over 9 bases. The germline V gene encodes CDR1 WNHNN and CDR2 SYGVQD (reference sequence). V lost 3 bases, J lost 4 bases, and 8 bases stayed unmatched. The CDR3 runs to 16 residues. The CDR3 loop reads CASSDFSAGGPDTQYF. In DNA, the CDR3 is TGCGCCAGCAGTGATTTCTCAGCGGGAGGCCCAGATACGCAGTATTTT.

The chain is built from TRBV7-8 and TRBJ1-1, with D possibly being TRBD1 (6 bases). The germline V and J ends were trimmed by 6 bases and 2 bases, with 13 bases remaining between them. Germline V CDR1 and CDR2: SGHVS, FQNEAQ. There are 14 residues in the CDR3. CDR3 in DNA: TGTGCCAGCAGTCGACGGACAGCCAACACTGAAGCTTTCTTT. This translates into CASSRRTANTEAFF.

V gene TRBV6-9 combines with J gene TRBJ2-7; 12 bases are a match to TRBD2. After removal of 3 bases from V and 5 bases from J, the junction contained 11 bases not matched to a gene. Germline V gene lookup returns CDR1 MNHGY and CDR2 SVAAGI. This CDR3 comprises 17 residues. Written as DNA, the CDR3 is TGTGCCAGCAGTTACCCCGGACTAGCGGGGCCCCAGGACGAGCAGTACTTC. It encodes CASSYPGLAGPQDEQYF.

The chain recombines TRBV7-9 with TRBJ1-4; 7 bases line up with TRBD1. CDR3 length: 15 amino acids. Trimming cost V 1 base and J 3 bases; bases outside gene matches: 2. CDR1 and CDR2 from the germline V gene are SEHNR and FQNEAQ (reference sequence). CDR3 nucleotide sequence: TGTGCCAGCAGCTTAGGGCAGGGGGCTAATGAAAAACTGTTTTTT. This encodes CASSLGQGANEKLFF.

The chain carries TRBV7-2 and TRBJ1-6; D is ambiguous. Germline lookup yields CDR1 SGHTA and CDR2 FQGNSA. The CDR3 spans 11 residues. The V end lost 6 bases, the J end lost 8 bases, and 5 bases lay between the germline ends. The CDR3 spells CASSVDSPLHF. The CDR3 bases are TGTGCCAGCAGTGTAGATTCACCCCTCCACTTT.

The J gene is TRBJ2-1, the V gene TRBV20-1, with D tentatively TRBD2 (6 bases). Germline loops: CDR1 DFQATT, CDR2 SNEGSKA (reference sequence). Trimming removed 5 bases at V and 9 bases at J, with 11 bases between. CDR3 length: 11 amino acids. The CDR3 sequence: CSARLVREQFF. The CDR3 nucleotides are TGCAGTGCTCGACTAGTTCGTGAGCAGTTCTTC.

This chain connects TRBV28 to TRBJ2-5; D might be TRBD1 (5 bases). The CDR3 loop spans 14 amino acids. V was pared by 3 bases and J by 2 bases, with 10 bases between. CDR1 and CDR2 from the germline V gene are MDHEN and SYDVKM. The CDR3 region has the DNA TGTGCCAGCAGTTTTCCAGGGTTTCAAGAGACCCAGTACTTC. Amino acids: CASSFPGFQETQYF.

The V gene is TRBV5-1, the J gene TRBJ1-2, with D possibly TRBD1 on 6 matching bases. The CDR3 is 16 residues long. Trimming pared 0 bases from V and 4 bases from J, leaving 16 bases between. CDR1 and CDR2 from the germline V gene are SGHRS and YFSETQ. CDR3 DNA: TGCGCCAGCAGCTTGGATTGGGGGGGCTCGGGCTATGGCTACACCTTC. Its protein is CASSLDWGGSGYGYTF.

CDR3 in DNA: TGCGCCAGCAGCCAAGAAGGGGCTAGCGGACAAGAGACCCAGTACTTC. Its translation is CASSQEGASGQETQYF. The rearrangement joins TRBV4-1 to TRBJ2-5, with TRBD2 identical over 7 bases. Germline V gene data show CDR1 as MGHRA and CDR2 as YSYEKL. The length of the CDR3 is 16 residues. J was trimmed by 2 bases and V by 0 bases; bases with no gene match: 6.